These 31 T cell receptor beta chains were sequenced from one sample in a study of response to subunit inactivated influenza vaccine. TCRdb re-analysed the RT-PCR reads in MiXCR, keeping a single row per CDR3 protein. This table has some 480,000 distinct CDR3 sequences, approximately 9.9% appearing once. The input for sequencing was PBMCs from blood, taken 35 to 45 days after vaccination. All receptors derive from a man in his forties or fifties who received an inactivated influenza vaccine.

This clonotype was counted at least ten times. V gene TRBV2 combines with J gene TRBJ2-7; D is unclear. The length of the CDR3 is 12 residues. Germline lookup yields CDR1 SNHLY and CDR2 FYNNEI. Trimming took off 3 bases at V and 1 base at J, with 4 bases between the two ends. The CDR3, as DNA: TGTGCCAGCAGTGAGCGTTCCTACGAGCAGTACTTC. This translates into CASSERSYEQYF.

This clonotype has at least ten counts. The chain recombines TRBV12-3 or TRBV12-4 with TRBJ2-3; unclear D gene. This CDR3 spans 16 amino acids. V was trimmed by 5 bases and J by 0 bases, leaving 15 bases between them. Here the CDR3 reads CASSQGWWVSTDTQYF. CDR3 nucleotides: TGTGCCAGCAGTCAAGGGTGGTGGGTGAGCACAGATACGCAGTATTTT.

V usage is TRBV7-9 and J usage is TRBJ1-2; the match to TRBD1 covers 12 bases. The CDR3 has 14 amino acids. The germline V gene has CDR1 SEHNR and CDR2 FQNEAQ (reference sequence). V dropped 5 bases and J dropped 7; count of bases not matched to a gene: 5. This chain's CDR3 is CASSVGTGGGGYTF. For the CDR3, the DNA is TGTGCCAGCAGCGTCGGGACAGGGGGCGGTGGCTACACCTTC. The entire variable domain, with the rest obtained from reference TRBV7-9 and TRBJ1-2, is as follows: DTGVSQNPRHKITKRGQNVTFRCDPISEHNRLYWYRQTLGQGPEFLTYFQNEAQLEKSRLLSDRFSAERPKGSFSTLEIQRTEQGDSAMYLCASSVGTGGGGYTFGSGTRLTVV.

The table lists this clonotype with many counts. The J gene is TRBJ2-7, the V gene TRBV5-1, with TRBD2 matching over 11 bases. In germline, CDR1 is SGHRS, CDR2 YFSETQ. The CDR3 loop spans 17 amino acids. J lost 0 bases, V lost 5 bases, and 10 bases had no gene match. The CDR3 here is CASSLRVLAGDSYEQYF. DNA of the CDR3: TGCGCCAGCAGTCTACGGGTACTAGCGGGGGACTCCTACGAGCAGTACTTC.

In its sample, this clonotype was seen many times. The V gene is TRBV4-2, the J gene TRBJ2-4; 7 bases line up with TRBD1. Germline V gene sequence: CDR1 LGHNA, CDR2 YNFKEQ. The length of the CDR3 is 16 residues. Losses at the gene ends were 4 bases for V and 4 bases for J; bases not matched to a gene: 10. In DNA, the CDR3 is TGTGCCAGCAGCCTTTCCGGGACAGTTCTGAAAAACATTCAGTACTTC. Translated, it gives CASSLSGTVLKNIQYF.

This clonotype was detected only a few times. The V gene is TRBV5-1, the J gene TRBJ2-7, with TRBD1 identical over 12 bases. V was pared by 1 base and J by 6 bases, with 8 bases of the junction left unmatched. CDR3 length: 16 residues. Germline V gene data show CDR1 as SGHRS and CDR2 as YFSETQ. Here the CDR3 DNA reads TGCGCCAGCAGCTTGCAACCGGGACAGGGGGCTATCGAGCAGTACTTC. It translates to CASSLQPGQGAIEQYF.

This clonotype was observed a handful of times. The chain combines TRBV12-3 or TRBV12-4 with TRBJ2-3; 10 nucleotides line up with TRBD2. Losses at the gene ends were 3 bases for V and 0 bases for J; bases not matched to a gene: 9. CDR3 length: 18 residues. The CDR3 protein is CASSLPAGGPLSTDTQYF. The CDR3, as DNA: TGTGCCAGCAGTTTGCCAGCGGGGGGGCCCCTGAGCACAGATACGCAGTATTTT.

This clonotype was counted a few times. Here the CDR3 DNA reads TGTGCCAGCAGCTTAGGACTAGCGGGGGACTCCTACGAGCAGTACTTC. Protein: CASSLGLAGDSYEQYF. The chain employs TRBV7-2 and TRBJ2-7; 12 bases match TRBD2. This CDR3 comprises 16 residues. In germline, CDR1 is SGHTA, CDR2 FQGNSA. With V trimmed by 1 base and J by 0 bases, 1 base remained unmatched. The variable domain in full, with the rest retrieved from reference TRBV7-2 and TRBJ2-7, is GAGVSQSPSNKVTEKGKDVELRCDPISGHTALYWYRQSLGQGLEFLIYFQGNSAPDKSGLPSDRFSAERTGGSVSTLTIQRTQQEDSAVYLCASSLGLAGDSYEQYFGPGTRLTVT.

This clonotype was recorded at least ten times. V usage is TRBV5-1 and J usage is TRBJ2-5, with D unclear. The CDR3 spans 14 residues. V was trimmed by 0 bases and J by 5 bases, leaving 11 bases between them. Germline V gene lookup returns CDR1 SGHRS and CDR2 YFSETQ. The CDR3 protein is CASSLDISWETQYF. The CDR3 region has the DNA TGCGCCAGCAGCTTGGATATTAGCTGGGAGACCCAGTACTTC.

In its sample, this clonotype was seen a few times. The V call is TRBV20-1, the J call TRBJ2-5; 9 positions agree with TRBD1. The CDR3 is 15 amino acids. The germline V gene encodes CDR1 DFQATT and CDR2 SNEGSKA (reference sequence). V shed 0 bases, J shed 3 bases, and the junction held 5 bases outside the gene matches. The CDR3 reads CSARDPGTGKETQYF. The CDR3 bases are TGCAGTGCTAGAGACCCCGGGACAGGGAAAGAGACCCAGTACTTC.

This chain joins TRBV18 and TRBJ1-5, with D possibly matching TRBD1 (5 bases). CDR3 length equals 15 residues. Trimming cost V 5 bases and J 0 bases, with 11 bases left between them. CDR1 is KGHSH and CDR2 is LQKENI in the germline V gene. The CDR3 loop is CASSTTEYSNQPQHF. The CDR3, as DNA: TGTGCCAGCTCAACGACAGAGTATAGCAATCAGCCCCAGCATTTT.

As for this clonotype: Sequence at one end of the junction differs from germline and may be a read error. The rearrangement joins TRBV6-2 or TRBV6-3 to TRBJ2-7; D unclear. The CDR3 contains 15 residues. From germline, CDR1 is MNHEY and CDR2 SVGEGT. CDR3 residues: CAISYEEGNLYEQYF. The CDR3 bases are TGTGCCATCAGTTATGAAGAAGGGAACCTCTACGAGCAGTACTTC.

This chain uses TRBV3-1 with TRBJ2-1; D call uncertain. CDR1 and CDR2 (germline): LGHDT, YNNKEL (reference sequence). The CDR3 is made up of 14 amino acids. Trimming took 1 base from V and 9 from J, leaving 13 bases between them. The chain's CDR3 is CASSQVGLGGEQFF. The CDR3 DNA reads as TGTGCCAGCAGCCAAGTAGGTCTAGGTGGTGAGCAGTTCTTC.

This clonotype was seen only a few times. This rearrangement joins TRBV9 to TRBJ2-1, with 9 bases that match TRBD2. Per the germline V gene, CDR1 is SGDLS and CDR2 is YYNGEE. After removal of 2 bases from V and 5 bases from J, the junction contained 8 bases not matched to a gene. The CDR3 runs to 16 residues. CDR3 sequence reads: CASSVASGAINNEQFF. CDR3 nucleotides: TGTGCCAGCAGCGTGGCTAGCGGGGCAATAAACAATGAGCAGTTCTTC.

This clonotype was detected only a few times. The V gene is TRBV12-3 or TRBV12-4, the J gene TRBJ2-3; D gene ambiguous. Trimming took off 2 bases at V and 4 bases at J, with 13 bases between the two ends. The CDR3 spans 15 residues. The DNA for the CDR3 is TGTGCCAGCAGTTTACTCGACTCAAGTGCAGATACGCAGTATTTT. Residues: CASSLLDSSADTQYF.

This clonotype was seen more than once but under ten times. This CDR3 reads CSARDFPSGYTF. The DNA for the CDR3 is TGCAGTGCTAGAGATTTCCCAAGTGGCTACACCTTC. The chain is built from TRBV20-1 and TRBJ1-2, with D unresolved. V lost 0 bases and J 7 bases, leaving 9 bases between the germline ends. The CDR3 contains 12 residues. Looked up from germline, CDR1 is DFQATT and CDR2 is SNEGSKA (reference sequence).

The chain couples TRBV11-2 to TRBJ2-1; no firm D call. Looked up from germline, CDR1 is SGHAT and CDR2 is FQNNGV. V was trimmed by 3 bases and J by 15 bases, leaving 12 bases between them. The CDR3 has 11 residues. The CDR3 spells CASSFGQARFF. The CDR3 coding sequence is TGTGCCAGCAGCTTCGGGCAGGCTAGGTTCTTC.

This clonotype appeared many times. The chain recombines TRBV12-3 or TRBV12-4 with TRBJ2-7, with D unclear. V lost 6 bases to trimming and J lost 3 bases, with 6 bases between them. The CDR3 covers 11 residues. This CDR3 is CASSQNYEQYF. CDR3 sequence (DNA): TGTGCCAGCAGCCAGAACTACGAGCAGTACTTC.

This clonotype came up a few times. The chain has TRBV4-3 and TRBJ1-6, with D tentatively TRBD1 (5 bases). V lost 1 base, J lost 7 bases, and 11 bases lay in between. This CDR3 comprises 15 residues. Germline lookup yields CDR1 LGHNA and CDR2 YSLEER. CDR3: CASSQAGNRNSPLHF. The CDR3 DNA reads TGCGCCAGCAGCCAAGCAGGGAATAGAAATTCACCCCTCCACTTT.

A few counts support this clonotype. The J gene is TRBJ2-1, the V gene TRBV5-1; 8 nucleotides align to TRBD2. After removal of 4 bases from V and 3 bases from J, the junction contained 9 bases not matched to a gene. CDR1 is SGHRS and CDR2 is YFSETQ in the germline V gene. The CDR3 runs 16 residues. CDR3 sequence (DNA): TGCGCCAGCAGCCCCACCGGGAGCGGGGGCTACAATGAGCAGTTCTTC. As protein: CASSPTGSGGYNEQFF.

This clonotype was found a few times. The rearrangement links TRBV12-3 or TRBV12-4 to TRBJ2-1; no reliable D call. V was shortened by 6 bases and J by 8 bases, with 14 bases between the two germline ends. The CDR3 is made up of 13 amino acids. CDR3 residues: CASRYIFADEQFF. The CDR3 region has the DNA TGTGCCAGCAGGTACATCTTTGCGGATGAGCAGTTCTTC.

This clonotype was seen at least ten times. DNA of the CDR3: TGCAGTGCTGTGGCGGGACATTCCTTACTAGCCAAAAACATTCAGTACTTC. Its translation: CSAVAGHSLLAKNIQYF. The V call is TRBV20-1, the J call TRBJ2-4; perhaps D is TRBD1 or TRBD2 (6 bases each). CDR1 and CDR2 from the germline V gene are DFQATT and SNEGSKA (reference sequence). V was pared by 5 bases and J by 0 bases, with 20 bases between. The CDR3 consists of 17 residues.

This chain connects TRBV5-1 to TRBJ2-3, with 9 bases matching TRBD2. Losses at the gene ends were 4 bases for V and 7 bases for J; bases not matched to a gene: 13. Germline assignment: CDR1 SGHRS and CDR2 YFSETQ. This CDR3 spans 16 amino acids. CDR3 DNA sequence: TGCGCCAGCAGCCTCGGCCCGGCTAGCGGGGCAAATACGCAGTATTTT. It specifies CASSLGPASGANTQYF.

The chain couples TRBV4-3 to TRBJ2-1; 8 bases are shared with TRBD2. The CDR3 contains 13 residues. Per the germline V gene, CDR1 is LGHNA and CDR2 is YSLEER. The V segment lost 0 bases and the J segment 13 bases; nucleotides outside the gene matches: 5. CDR3 protein: CASSQEMLAGQFF. The CDR3 DNA sequence: TGCGCCAGCAGCCAAGAAATGCTAGCGGGCCAGTTCTTC.

This CDR3 reads CASSQGLAGGPVAKNIQYF. CDR3 in DNA: TGTGCCAGCAGCCAAGGACTAGCGGGGGGCCCCGTAGCCAAAAACATTCAGTACTTC. The rearrangement links TRBV4-2 to TRBJ2-4; TRBD2 matches 13 bases. Germline values: CDR1 LGHNA, CDR2 YNFKEQ. V shed 1 base, J shed 0 bases, and the junction held 6 bases outside the gene matches. The CDR3 extends over 19 amino acids.

The CDR3 reads CASSPGLGQTEAFF. DNA of the CDR3: TGTGCCAGCAGCCCGGGTCTTGGTCAAACTGAAGCTTTCTTT. The V gene is TRBV5-6, the J gene TRBJ1-1; unclear D gene. Looked up from germline, CDR1 is SGHDT and CDR2 is YYEEEE. The CDR3 covers 14 residues. V lost 4 bases and J lost 5, with 15 bases in between.

This clonotype has at least ten counts. This rearrangement joins TRBV20-1 to TRBJ2-7; D possibly uses TRBD1 or TRBD2 (6 bases each). The germline gives CDR1 DFQATT, CDR2 SNEGSKA (reference sequence). This CDR3 spans 14 amino acids. The V gene lost 6 bases and the J gene lost 0 bases, with 15 bases spanning the gap. The CDR3 coding sequence is TGCAGTGCCTTTCCGGGGGCAAGCTCCTACGAGCAGTACTTC. Translating gives CSAFPGASSYEQYF.

This clonotype was seen only a few times. This rearrangement joins TRBV5-5 to TRBJ2-7; D call uncertain. V was shortened by 0 bases and J by 1 base, with 17 bases between the two germline ends. This CDR3 region has 17 residues. Germline assignment: CDR1 SGHKS and CDR2 YYEKEE (reference sequence). The CDR3 DNA reads as TGTGCCAGCAGCTTGGCCAAGGTACAGCTCCTATCCTACGAGCAGTACTTC. Amino acids: CASSLAKVQLLSYEQYF.

Only a few counts were recorded for this clonotype. This chain uses TRBV7-2 with TRBJ2-7; D is perhaps TRBD2 (6 bases). CDR3 length equals 13 residues. Germline-derived CDR1 and CDR2 are SGHTA and FQGNSA. With 5 bases removed from V and 6 bases from J, the gap between germline ends came to 14 bases. The CDR3 sequence is CASSTGDLREQYF. The CDR3 DNA reads TGTGCCAGCAGCACGGGGGATCTGCGCGAGCAGTACTTC.

This clonotype was detected ten times or more. This rearrangement joins TRBV10-3 to TRBJ2-1; a weak D match, TRBD2 (5 bases). CDR1 is ENHRY and CDR2 is SYGVKD in the germline V gene. The CDR3 extends over 15 amino acids. V lost 2 bases and J 6 bases, leaving 14 bases between the germline ends. The CDR3 DNA reads TGTGCCATCAGTGAGCGTAGAGGGCCTTCCAATGAGCAGTTCTTC. It specifies CAISERRGPSNEQFF.

This chain uses TRBV6-1 with TRBJ2-1; 8 nucleotides align to TRBD2. V gave up 6 bases and J gave up 0 bases; unmatched junction bases: 4. The V gene's germline CDR1 is MNHNS and CDR2 SASEGT. The CDR3 loop spans 15 amino acids. The CDR3 nucleotides are TGTGCCAGCAGGCTAGCGGGCTACTCCTACAATGAGCAGTTCTTC. Encoded protein: CASRLAGYSYNEQFF.